What follows describes a single TCR beta chain. This clone was found a few times. Its antigen target is currently unknown. Nothing much larger sits one base from this clone, and base qualities are not available. CDR1 MNHEY and CDR2 SVGAGI were looked up in the germline V gene. The CDR3 spans 15 residues, from the cysteine through the phenylalanine. The sequence is cut down to CDR3 DNA, 45 bases in frame from base 1. V lost 0 bases and J lost 7 bases, and the count of bases not matched to a germline gene is 6. The EasySep Human CD8+ T Cell Enrichment Kit was used on day 10 to isolate CD8+ T cells from every culture. This sample is drawn from a study of CD8 T cell repertoires and HIV-1 epitope variants (dated by TCRdb to the early 2020s). Notes on the research overall: Twenty-five peptides representing autologous and known Gag and Nef epitope variants were each used to stimulate T cells in separate culture wells. Among the control conditions were a peptide pool of CMV, EBV and flu, the Ebola AY9 epitope serving as a negative control, and a well with no peptide. The epitopes tested were three Gag epitope families plus Nef HW9 and YT9. Using the EasySep Human T Cell Enrichment Kit, T cells were enriched and then co-cultured with an equal number of autologous T cell-negative cells acting as antigen-presenting cells. Cultures were maintained for approximately eleven days in IMDM with gentamicin, and half-media changes adding IL-2, IL-7 and IL-15 were performed on days 3 and 7. An aliquot of 1M T cells was saved as an uncultured baseline condition, separate from the roughly 83 T cell cultures. A total of 80 to 95 T cell cultures were run, with each culture condition performed in triplicate except for one peptide, which was performed in duplicate.

TCR beta CDR3 regions were sequenced at survey depth on the immunoSEQ platform. The QIAamp DNA micro kit was used to extract genomic DNA from every cultured and uncultured CD8+ T cell population. The published analysis was carried out like this. Any sample with under 5,000 productive reads was excluded, and this exclusion removed about 6% of the 75 cultures stimulated with HIV peptides. A MANAFEST web app trimmed sequences to CDR3 and removed nonproductive sequences, CDR3s under 5 amino acids, and those not starting C or ending F/W. To count as antigen-specific, a clonotype had to be expanded in at least 2 of 3 replicates compared with the no-peptide control at FDR 0.01, and only within one epitope family. A frequency at least fivefold higher than in wells stimulated with peptides from other epitope families was additionally required for specific clonotypes. TCRdb obtained this table from immuneACCESS and retained in-frame rearrangements with V and J assigned. These tables miss some clones; where compared with another copy, unresolved V genes account for less than half of the shortfall, and the remainder is unexplained. V and J calls and clone size follow that table, whereas D and trimming were derived from the DNA. Counted in this sample were thousands of clones; around 72% of them appeared once. The ten most abundant clones make up 40% to 50% of the sample.

Paper-wide results and their limitations: Only TCR beta chains were identified by the assay, and proliferation to antigen, not T cell function or cytokine profile, was indicated. Nine or ten antigen-specific TCR beta clonotypes were identified, and six of them appeared cross-reactive for autologous or known escape epitope variants. About 5 clonotypes recognized the Nef KF9 family and one the HW9 family, with no responses to the TAALDMSHF plasma variant.

Sequenced sample: cultured CD8+ T cells derived from PBMCs. This chain joins TRBV6-5 to TRBJ1-2; the junction holds 9 bases that match TRBD1. This TCR derives from a male donor with HIV. The DNA sequence follows: TGTGCCAGCAGTTACTCGATACAGGGGGCGCTTGGCTACACCTTC. Its translation reads: CASSYSIQGALGYTF.